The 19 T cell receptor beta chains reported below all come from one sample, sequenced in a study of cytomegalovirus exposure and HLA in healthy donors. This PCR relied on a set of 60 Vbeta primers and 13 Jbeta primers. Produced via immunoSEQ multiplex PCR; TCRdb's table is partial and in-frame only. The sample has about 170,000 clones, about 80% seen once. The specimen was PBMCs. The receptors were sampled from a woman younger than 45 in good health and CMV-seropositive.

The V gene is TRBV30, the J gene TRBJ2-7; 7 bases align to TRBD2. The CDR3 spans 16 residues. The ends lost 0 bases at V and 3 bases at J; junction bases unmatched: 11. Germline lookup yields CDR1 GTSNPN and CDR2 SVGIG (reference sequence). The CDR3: CAWSVHPLAEGYEQYF. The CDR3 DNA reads TGTGCCTGGAGTGTACATCCCCTAGCGGAAGGCTACGAGCAGTACTTC.

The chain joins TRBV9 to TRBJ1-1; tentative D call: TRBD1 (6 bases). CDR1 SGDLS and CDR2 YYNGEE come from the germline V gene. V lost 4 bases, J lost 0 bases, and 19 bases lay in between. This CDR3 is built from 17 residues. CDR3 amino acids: CASSTRPGHSMNTEAFF. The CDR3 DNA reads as TGTGCCAGCAGCACCCGCCCGGGACATAGCATGAACACTGAAGCTTTCTTT.

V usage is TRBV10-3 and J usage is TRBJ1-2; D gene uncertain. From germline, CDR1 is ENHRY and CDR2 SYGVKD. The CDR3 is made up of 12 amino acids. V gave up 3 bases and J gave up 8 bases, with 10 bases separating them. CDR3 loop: CAISDGDHGYTF. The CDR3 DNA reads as TGTGCCATCAGTGACGGGGATCACGGCTACACCTTC.

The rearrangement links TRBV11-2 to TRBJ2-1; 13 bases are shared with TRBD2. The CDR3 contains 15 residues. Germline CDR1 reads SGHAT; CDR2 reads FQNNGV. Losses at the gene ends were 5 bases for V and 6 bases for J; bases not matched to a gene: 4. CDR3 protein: CASSLTSGRANEQFF. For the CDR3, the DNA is TGTGCCAGCAGCCTAACTAGCGGGAGGGCCAATGAGCAGTTCTTC. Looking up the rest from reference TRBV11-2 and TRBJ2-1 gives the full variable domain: EAGVAQSPRYKIIEKRQSVAFWCNPISGHATLYWYQQILGQGPKLLIQFQNNGVVDDSQLPKDRFSAERLKGVDSTLKIQPAKLEDSAVYLCASSLTSGRANEQFFGPGTRLTVL.

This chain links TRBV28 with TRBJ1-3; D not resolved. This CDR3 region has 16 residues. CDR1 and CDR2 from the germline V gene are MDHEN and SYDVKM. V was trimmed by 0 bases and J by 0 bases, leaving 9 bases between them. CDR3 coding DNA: TGTGCCAGCAGTTTATGGTGGCAGGCCTCTGGAAACACCATATATTTT. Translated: CASSLWWQASGNTIYF. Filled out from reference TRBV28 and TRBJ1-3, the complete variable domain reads DVKVTQSSRYLVKRTGEKVFLECVQDMDHENMFWYRQDPGLGLRLIYFSYDVKMKEKGDIPEGYSVSREKKERFSLILESASTNQTSMYLCASSLWWQASGNTIYFGEGSWLTVV.

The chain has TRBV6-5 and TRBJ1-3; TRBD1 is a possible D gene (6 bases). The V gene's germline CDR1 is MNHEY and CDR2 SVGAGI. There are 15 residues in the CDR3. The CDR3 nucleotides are TGTGCAGTTCACCCCCCAGGGGCCGTGGGAAACACCATATATTTT. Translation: CAVHPPGAVGNTIYF.

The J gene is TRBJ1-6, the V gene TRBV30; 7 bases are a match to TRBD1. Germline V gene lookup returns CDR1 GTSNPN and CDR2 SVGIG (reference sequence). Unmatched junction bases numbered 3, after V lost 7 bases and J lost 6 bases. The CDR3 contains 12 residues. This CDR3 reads CAYDRANSPLHF. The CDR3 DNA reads TGTGCCTATGACAGGGCTAATTCACCCCTCCACTTT.

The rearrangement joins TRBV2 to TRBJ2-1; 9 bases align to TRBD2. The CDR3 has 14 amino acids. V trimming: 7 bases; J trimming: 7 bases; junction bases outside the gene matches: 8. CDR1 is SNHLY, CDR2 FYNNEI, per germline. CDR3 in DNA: TGTGCCAGCAACCCGGGACTAGCCAAAAATGAGCAGTTCTTC. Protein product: CASNPGLAKNEQFF.

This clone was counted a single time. Written as DNA, the CDR3 is TGTGCCAGCAGACCAATAGCGGGGGGAAGCACCGGGGAGCTGTTTTTT. It yields the protein CASRPIAGGSTGELFF. The chain is built from TRBV11-2 and TRBJ2-2; TRBD2 matches 10 bases. Germline CDR1 and CDR2: SGHAT and FQNNGV. Losses at the gene ends were 6 bases for V and 4 bases for J; bases not matched to a gene: 8. The CDR3 consists of 16 residues.

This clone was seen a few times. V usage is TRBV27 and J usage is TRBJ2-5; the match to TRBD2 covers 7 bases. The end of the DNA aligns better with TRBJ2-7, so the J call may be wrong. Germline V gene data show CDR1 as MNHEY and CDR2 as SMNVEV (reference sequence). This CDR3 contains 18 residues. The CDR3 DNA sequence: TGTGCCAGCAGTTCATTCAACGGGCTGGCGGGAGAAGGTGGCGAGCAGTACTTC. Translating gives CASSSFNGLAGEGGEQYF.

Here the CDR3 reads CSVEQGAGELFF. The CDR3 region has the DNA TGCAGCGTTGAACAGGGGGCCGGGGAGCTGTTTTTT. The V gene is TRBV29-1, the J gene TRBJ2-2; 7 bases line up with TRBD1. Losses at the gene ends were 2 bases for V and 6 bases for J; bases not matched to a gene: 0. CDR1 is SQVTM and CDR2 is ANQGSEA in the germline V gene. CDR3 length: 12 amino acids.

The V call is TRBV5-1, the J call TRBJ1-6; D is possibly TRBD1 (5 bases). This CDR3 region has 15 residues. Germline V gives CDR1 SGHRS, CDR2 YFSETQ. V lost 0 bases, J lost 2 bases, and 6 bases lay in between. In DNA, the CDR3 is TGCGCCAGCAGCTTGGGGACACCCTATAATTCACCCCTCCACTTT. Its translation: CASSLGTPYNSPLHF.

CDR3 DNA sequence: TGTGCCAGTAGTGGTACCGTAACCACGGACAGACAACCCCAAGAGACCCAGTACTTC. Protein sequence: CASSGTVTTDRQPQETQYF. The chain is built from TRBV19 and TRBJ2-5, with a possible D match to TRBD1 (6 bases). V shed 5 bases and J shed 1 base, with 26 bases lying between them. CDR1 is LNHDA and CDR2 is SQIVND in the germline V gene (reference sequence). The CDR3 extends over 19 amino acids.

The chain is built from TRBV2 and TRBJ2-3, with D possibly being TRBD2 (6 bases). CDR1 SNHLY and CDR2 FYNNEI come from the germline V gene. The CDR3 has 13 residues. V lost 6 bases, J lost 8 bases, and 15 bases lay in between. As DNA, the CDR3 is TGTGCCAGCAGGGAACGCCCCGGGGGTACGCAGTATTTT. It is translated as CASRERPGGTQYF.

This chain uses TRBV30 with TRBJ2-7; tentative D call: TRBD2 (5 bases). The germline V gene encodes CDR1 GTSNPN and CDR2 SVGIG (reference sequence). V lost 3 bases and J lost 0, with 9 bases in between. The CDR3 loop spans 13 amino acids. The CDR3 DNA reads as TGTGCCTGGAGGACTATCAGCTCCTACGAGCAGTACTTC. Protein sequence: CAWRTISSYEQYF.

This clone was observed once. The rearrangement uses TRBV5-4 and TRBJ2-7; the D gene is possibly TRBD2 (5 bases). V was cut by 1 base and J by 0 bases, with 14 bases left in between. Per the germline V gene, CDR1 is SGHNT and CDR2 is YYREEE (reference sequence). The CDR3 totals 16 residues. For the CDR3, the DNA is TGTGCCAGCAGCTTGTACGCAGCGGTTGCCTCCTACGAGCAGTACTTC. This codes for CASSLYAAVASYEQYF.

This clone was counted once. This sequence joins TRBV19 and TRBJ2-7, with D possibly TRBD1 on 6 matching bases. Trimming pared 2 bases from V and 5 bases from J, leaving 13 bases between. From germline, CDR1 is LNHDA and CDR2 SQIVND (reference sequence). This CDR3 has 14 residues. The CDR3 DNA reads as TGTGCCAGTAGTATACCATCGGGACAACACGAGCAGTACTTC. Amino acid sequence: CASSIPSGQHEQYF.

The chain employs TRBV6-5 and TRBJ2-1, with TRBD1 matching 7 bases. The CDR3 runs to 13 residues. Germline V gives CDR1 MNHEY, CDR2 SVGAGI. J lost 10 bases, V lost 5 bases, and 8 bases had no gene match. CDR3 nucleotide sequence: TGTGCCAGCAGTCACAGACAGGGTCTAGAGCAGTTCTTC. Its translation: CASSHRQGLEQFF.

Written as DNA, the CDR3 is TGTGCCAGTAGTAGCCGGACTAGCTCCTACAATGAGCAGTTCTTC. It yields the protein CASSSRTSSYNEQFF. V gene TRBV19 combines with J gene TRBJ2-1; 7 positions match TRBD2. V lost 4 bases and J lost 0; bases outside the gene matches: 3. The germline V gene encodes CDR1 LNHDA and CDR2 SQIVND (reference sequence). This CDR3 contains 15 residues.